A selection of T cell receptor beta chains follows, all from one sample in a study of chemoradiotherapy in HPV16-positive cancers. Assay: immunoSEQ multiplex PCR; the TCRdb copy retains only in-frame clones and omits some. The sample carries about 21,000 clones, approximately 87% recorded once. The sample consisted of blood, taken from a patient who underwent chemoradiotherapy. The origin of the receptors is a human donor with HPV-associated anogenital cancer. Each CDR3 is given with its conserved first and last residue. The order of the fields is clone size, J gene, D gene, CDR3 length, V gene, CDR3 protein, CDR3 DNA. D genes are given only for firm matches. Clone size is given for some rows only: seen once, a few or many times, or a class if the clone is expanded.

. | TRBJ2-6 | . | 14 | TRBV27 | CASGKEGGANVLTF | TGTGCCAGTGGAAAGGAGGGTGGGGCCAACGTCCTGACTTTC
. | TRBJ1-5 | . | 15 | TRBV12-5 | CASGLTLGSNQPQHF | TGTGCTAGTGGTTTGACACTCGGTAGCAATCAGCCCCAGCATTTT
. | TRBJ1-1 | . | 14 | TRBV4-3 | CASSQERIPTEAFF | TGCGCCAGCAGCCAAGAGCGGATTCCCACTGAAGCTTTCTTT
. | TRBJ2-5 | . | 13 | TRBV6-5 | CASTKGKQETQYF | TGTGCCAGCACCAAGGGAAAACAAGAGACCCAGTACTTC
. | TRBJ1-1 | . | 15 | TRBV28 | CASSLSSLGTDEAFF | TGTGCCAGCAGTTTATCTTCCCTGGGGACGGATGAAGCTTTCTTT
. | TRBJ2-7 | . | 16 | TRBV7-9 | CASSFFTGMSSYEQYF | TGTGCCAGCAGCTTTTTTACGGGGATGAGCTCCTACGAGCAGTACTTC
once | TRBJ2-2 | TRBD1 | 11 | TRBV20-1 | CSAQGAGELFF | TGCAGTGCTCAGGGGGCCGGGGAGCTGTTTTTT
. | TRBJ2-5 | . | 14 | TRBV5-4 | CASSFGGDKETQYF | TGTGCCAGCAGCTTTGGGGGAGACAAAGAGACCCAGTACTTC
. | TRBJ1-2 | TRBD1 | 14 | TRBV9 | CASSRDRAGYGYTF | TGTGCCAGCAGTCGGGACAGGGCGGGCTATGGCTACACCTTC
. | TRBJ2-1 | . | 16 | TRBV11-2 | CASSHLWGDTYNEQFF | TGTGCCAGCAGCCACCTCTGGGGGGACACCTACAATGAGCAGTTCTTC
once | TRBJ1-5 | . | 15 | TRBV5-1 | CASRTNPSGNQPQHF | TGCGCCAGCAGGACGAACCCCTCAGGGAATCAGCCCCAGCATTTT
. | TRBJ2-4 | . | 18 | TRBV7-2 | CASSLASLGSLAKNIQYF | TGTGCCAGCAGCTTAGCATCTCTTGGGTCCTTAGCCAAAAACATTCAGTACTTC
. | TRBJ2-7 | . | 13 | TRBV7-9 | CASSPDSSYEQYF | TGTGCCAGCAGCCCCGATAGCTCCTACGAGCAGTACTTC
. | TRBJ1-5 | . | 12 | TRBV29-1 | CSVATGDRPQHF | TGCAGCGTAGCCACGGGGGATCGGCCCCAGCATTTT
. | TRBJ2-3 | . | 14 | TRBV6-1 | CASSEALQTMGQYF | TGTGCCAGCAGTGAAGCGCTTCAGACTATGGGGCAGTATTTT
. | TRBJ2-2 | TRBD1 | 17 | TRBV7-9 | CASSAGGGTGTTGELFF | TGTGCCAGCAGCGCGGGCGGCGGGACAGGTACCACCGGGGAGCTGTTTTTT
. | TRBJ2-1 | TRBD2 | 15 | TRBV18 | CASSPPGLAGNEQFF | TGTGCCAGCTCACCGCCGGGACTAGCCGGCAATGAGCAGTTCTTC
few | TRBJ1-2 | . | 13 | TRBV7-9 | CASSTGNWGGYTF | TGTGCCAGCAGCACAGGGAATTGGGGGGGCTACACCTTC
. | TRBJ1-5 | TRBD1 | 14 | TRBV28 | CASSPGGGNQPQHF | TGTGCCAGCAGTCCAGGGGGAGGCAATCAGCCCCAGCATTTT
. | TRBJ1-1 | . | 13 | TRBV27 | CASSPGGATEAFF | TGTGCCAGCAGTCCCGGGGGCGCGACTGAAGCTTTCTTT
. | TRBJ1-2 | . | 14 | TRBV27 | CASSLRRGNYGYTF | TGTGCCAGCAGTTTACGCCGGGGAAACTATGGCTACACCTTC
. | TRBJ2-2 | TRBD1 | 16 | TRBV27 | CASSPRAGGNTGELFF | TGTGCCAGCAGTCCCCGGGCAGGGGGGAACACCGGGGAGCTGTTTTTT
. | TRBJ1-5 | . | 13 | TRBV28 | CASSQYSNQPQHF | TGTGCCAGCAGTCAGTATAGCAATCAGCCCCAGCATTTT
. | TRBJ2-3 | TRBD2 | 15 | TRBV7-2 | CASSQTSGSGDTQYF | TGTGCCAGCAGCCAGACTAGCGGGAGTGGAGATACGCAGTATTTT
. | TRBJ2-4 | TRBD2 | 17 | TRBV4-3 | CASSGRAGGSAKNIQYF | TGCGCCAGCAGCGGAAGGGCCGGCGGGAGCGCCAAAAACATTCAGTACTTC
. | TRBJ2-3 | TRBD2 | 17 | TRBV5-1 | CASSLRTSGGITDTQYF | TGCGCCAGCAGCCTGAGGACTAGCGGGGGGATCACAGATACGCAGTATTTT
. | TRBJ1-2 | . | 13 | TRBV7-9 | CASSAPPGDGYTF | TGTGCCAGCAGCGCACCCCCGGGGGATGGCTACACCTTC
once | TRBJ1-2 | . | 11 | TRBV29-1 | CSVVPVYGYTF | TGCAGCGTTGTTCCCGTCTATGGCTACACCTTC
. | TRBJ1-4 | TRBD1 | 15 | TRBV28 | CASSDRTGASIKLFF | TGTGCCAGCAGCGACCGGACAGGGGCCAGTATTAAACTGTTTTTT
. | TRBJ1-3 | . | 14 | TRBV7-2 | CASRQQGIGNTIYF | TGTGCCAGCAGGCAACAGGGTATTGGGAACACCATATATTTT
. | TRBJ1-1 | TRBD1 | 14 | TRBV7-9 | CASSFAGGITEAFF | TGTGCCAGCAGCTTTGCAGGGGGTATCACTGAAGCTTTCTTT
. | TRBJ1-3 | . | 15 | TRBV7-2 | CASRRRGVSGNTIYF | TGTGCCAGCAGGAGAAGGGGGGTATCCGGAAACACCATATATTTT
once | TRBJ2-3 | TRBD2 | 14 | TRBV11-2 | CASSRLAGEDTQYF | TGTGCCAGCAGCCGACTAGCGGGAGAAGATACGCAGTATTTT
. | TRBJ2-7 | . | 13 | TRBV21-1 | CASSKLQGYEQYF | TGTGCCAGCAGCAAACTCCAGGGCTACGAGCAGTACTTC
. | TRBJ1-4 | . | 14 | TRBV5-1 | CASSIGTFGEKLFF | TGCGCCAGCAGCATAGGGACTTTCGGTGAAAAACTGTTTTTT
. | TRBJ1-3 | TRBD1 | 15 | TRBV9 | CASSEQGVSGNTIYF | TGTGCCAGCAGCGAACAGGGGGTATCAGGAAACACCATATATTTT
. | TRBJ2-7 | . | 15 | TRBV6-5 | CASSYSKLTAYEQYF | TGTGCCAGCAGTTACTCGAAGCTAACAGCGTACGAGCAGTACTTC
. | TRBJ1-2 | . | 14 | TRBV27 | CASSFAAGRNGYTF | TGTGCCAGCAGTTTTGCGGCAGGGCGGAATGGCTACACCTTC
few | TRBJ1-5 | TRBD1 | 15 | TRBV7-2 | CASSREGQFNQPQHF | TGTGCCAGCAGCCGAGAGGGACAGTTCAATCAGCCCCAGCATTTT
few | TRBJ1-1 | . | 14 | TRBV7-9 | CASSSGTANTEAFF | TGTGCCAGCAGCTCAGGGACGGCGAACACTGAAGCTTTCTTT
. | TRBJ2-1 | . | 11 | TRBV29-1 | CSAEGTGPEFF | TGCAGCGCCGAAGGTACAGGGCCGGAGTTCTTC